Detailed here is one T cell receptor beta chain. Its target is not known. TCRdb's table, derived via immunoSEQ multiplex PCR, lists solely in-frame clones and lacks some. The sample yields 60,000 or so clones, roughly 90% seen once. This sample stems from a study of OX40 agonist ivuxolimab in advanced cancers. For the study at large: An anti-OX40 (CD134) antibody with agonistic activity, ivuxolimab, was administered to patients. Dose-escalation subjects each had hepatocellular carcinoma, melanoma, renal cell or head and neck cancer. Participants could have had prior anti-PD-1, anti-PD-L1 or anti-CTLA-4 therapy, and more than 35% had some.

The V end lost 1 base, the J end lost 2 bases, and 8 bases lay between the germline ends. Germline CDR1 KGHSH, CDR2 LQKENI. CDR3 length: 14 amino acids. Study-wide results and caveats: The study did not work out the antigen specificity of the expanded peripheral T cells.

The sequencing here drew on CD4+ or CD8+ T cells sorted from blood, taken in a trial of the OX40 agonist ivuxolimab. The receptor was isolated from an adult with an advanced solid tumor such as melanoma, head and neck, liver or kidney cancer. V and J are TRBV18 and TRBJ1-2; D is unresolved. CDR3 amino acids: CASSPQVSNYGYTF. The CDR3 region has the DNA TGTGCCAGCTCACCACAAGTGTCAAACTATGGCTACACCTTC. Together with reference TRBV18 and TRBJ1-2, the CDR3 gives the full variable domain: NAGVMQNPRHLVRRRGQEARLRCSPMKGHSHVYWYRQLPEEGLKFMVYLQKENIIDESGMPKERFSAEFPKEGPSILRIQQVVRGDSAAYFCASSPQVSNYGYTFGSGTRLTVV.